This T cell receptor (beta chain) was profiled in a study of T cell responses to AZD1222 COVID-19 vaccine. The assay was immunoSEQ multiplex PCR, and TCRdb's table has in-frame clones only and misses some. The table shows 95,000 to 150,000 clones, with 70% to 90% occurring only once. The germline gives CDR1 SGHDN, CDR2 FVKESK. The V end lost 1 base, the J end lost 10 bases, and 16 bases lay between the germline ends. This CDR3 is built from 14 residues. The rearrangement joins TRBV14 to TRBJ1-1; possible D gene TRBD1, 6 bases. This TCR was recovered from an adult in good health. Sequenced here: peripheral blood, sampled on day 0 of AZD1222 vaccination. The CDR3 DNA follows: TGTGCCAGCAGCCAAGGGGGGGGCCCCGTGGGAGCTTTCTTT. This translates into CASSQGGGPVGAFF.